The T cell receptor beta chain under discussion was sequenced for a study of T cells in Graves' hyperthyroidism and ophthalmopathy (dated by TCRdb to about 2019). Broadly, across the study: Peripheral blood was sampled at the time of initial diagnosis, prior to any treatment. TCR V-J signatures able to tell the groups apart were searched for in a discovery cohort of approximately 95 patients, of whom over 40 had Graves' ophthalmopathy and about 60 had stable Graves' hyperthyroidism. Whether ophthalmopathy could be predicted prospectively was tested in an independent validation cohort made up of 18 to 20 hyperthyroidism patients plus 17 patients who later progressed to ophthalmopathy. The 80 to 100 discovery patients were randomly divided into training and test sets at a 7:3 ratio. The study also compared thyroid tissue and blood T-cell repertoires from five or six Graves' hyperthyroidism patients. After blood sampling, hyperthyroidism patients were treated with methimazole at a starting dose of 30 mg daily, and ophthalmopathy patients were treated with high-dose intravenous methylprednisolone. The paper reports TCR Vbeta CDR3 sequencing of over 130 peripheral blood samples: approximately 41 ophthalmopathy, over 70 hyperthyroidism and 17 progressor patients.

After removal of 6 bases from V and 8 bases from J, the junction retains 8 bases not matched to a gene. Based on the germline V gene, the CDR1 and CDR2 sequences are ENHRY and SYGVKD. Measured from the cysteine to the phenylalanine, the CDR3 is 13 residues long. The retained sequence is limited to the CDR3, 39 bases, with the frame set at the first base. Stable Graves' hyperthyroidism was defined as the absence of progression to ophthalmopathy over 18 months of follow-up. Hyperthyroidism patients were aged 18 to 65 years and newly diagnosed, with disease duration of less than 2 months. The study excluded patients with uncontrolled infections, other autoimmune diseases, pregnancy or lactation. Clinical symptoms, serum thyroxine and TRAb, thyroid ultrasound, and orbital computed tomography formed the basis for the diagnoses. PBMCs were isolated from about 9.1 ml of fresh peripheral blood by Ficoll-Paque density gradient centrifugation. Total RNA was extracted with Trizol reagent, and quality was checked on an Agilent 2100 Bioanalyzer.

This clonotype was found a few times. It has no known antigen specificity. No clone much larger than this one lies a single base away; base qualities are absent. General study outcomes and caveats: Most expanded thyroid clonotypes (frequency above 0.001) were also detected in blood, suggesting blood repertoires may reflect thyroid immune responses. Ophthalmopathy was separated from stable hyperthyroidism by a 13 V-J signature model, with roughly 88% sensitivity and approximately 81% specificity obtained in cross-validation and 80%/75% obtained in testing. Sample size was not statistically predetermined, and blinding of investigators to group allocation was not performed. During validation, the model predicted progression to ophthalmopathy a median of roughly 7.1 months ahead of onset, with almost 71% sensitivity and 72% to 85% specificity.

The TCR beta CDR3 regions were amplified from RNA transcripts. The first round of RT-PCR for the TCR CDR3 was performed with the HTBI primer set and the Qiagen OneStep RT-PCR kit. Libraries were constructed in a second round of multiplex PCR, after which size selection and purification were carried out. Sequencing of the libraries was done on an Illumina HiSeq2000 using paired-end 100 bp reads. The source study handled its data this way. SOAPnuke was used to process the raw data, removing reads that contained adapters or uncalled bases, had a mean Phred below 15, or lacked an exact match to the constant primer or identifier. COPE v1.2.5 was used to merge the high-quality paired reads, and each unique nucleotide sequence was defined as a clonotype. MiTCR v1.1 was used to align clonotypes to the IMGT TRBV, TRBD and TRBJ reference segments. The analysis was restricted to V-J combinations with a frequency above 0.0001, which together covered roughly 99% of the repertoires. A TCS score was defined as the ratio between F50 (clonal expansion) and ExV (chaos), using BLOSUM62-based TCRdist between CDR3 peptides within each V-J. Welch's t-statistics and random forest reduced 450 to 600 V-J features to 10 to 15, which were used in a naive Bayes classifier (R e1071). Through fastp at Q25 and MiXCR, TCRdb rebuilt clones from the public reads, retaining in-frame beta chains. One record per CDR3 amino acid sequence lists the most common genes and DNA. It is TCRdb's table, rather than the study itself, that gives the V and J calls and clone size. Across this sample there are a few hundred thousand distinct CDR3 sequences, with roughly an eighth seen only once. Clones ranked in the top ten supply 5% to 6% of the sample.

This chain is built from TRBV10-3 and TRBJ1-2; TRBD1 agrees with 8 junctional bases. The TCR was taken from a woman under 30 with Graves' hyperthyroidism. The sample comprised blood. Read as DNA, the sequence is TGTGCCATCAGGCCCCAGGGGGCAGGGGGCTACACCTTC. This yields the protein CAIRPQGAGGYTF.